Listed below are T cell receptor beta chains from one sample, sequenced in a study of blood T cell repertoires in COVID-19. Here immunoSEQ multiplex PCR was the method, and the copy in TCRdb shows in-frame clones only, minus some. The repertoire consists of about 58,000 clones, with 60% to 85% occurring once and the leading ten covering around 5%. The specimen was peripheral blood. All receptors come from a human donor in a cohort sampled during active COVID-19. Both conserved end residues are trimmed from each CDR3. A row's size may be missing; if present it is once, few, many or a size class.

abundance | v_gene | CDR3aa
. | TRBV5-1 | ASSSGQGTYEQY
. | TRBV2 | ASNGGGSSYEQY
. | TRBV28 | ASSFETLGGETQY
once | TRBV19 | ASSSRYEQY
. | TRBV9 | ASSAQTGEAGELF
. | TRBV30 | ALNRNYQETQY
. | TRBV6-5 | ASSPGTSSEKLF
. | TRBV27 | ASRQELPSYEQY
. | TRBV11-2 | ASSYTGALTEAF
once | TRBV6-2/TRBV6-3 | ASSPDRRYMNTEAF
. | TRBV11-2 | ASRRTDRANEKLF
. | TRBV4-2 | ASSQNFVGGSSYEQY
. | TRBV10-2 | ASSESGAYYEQY